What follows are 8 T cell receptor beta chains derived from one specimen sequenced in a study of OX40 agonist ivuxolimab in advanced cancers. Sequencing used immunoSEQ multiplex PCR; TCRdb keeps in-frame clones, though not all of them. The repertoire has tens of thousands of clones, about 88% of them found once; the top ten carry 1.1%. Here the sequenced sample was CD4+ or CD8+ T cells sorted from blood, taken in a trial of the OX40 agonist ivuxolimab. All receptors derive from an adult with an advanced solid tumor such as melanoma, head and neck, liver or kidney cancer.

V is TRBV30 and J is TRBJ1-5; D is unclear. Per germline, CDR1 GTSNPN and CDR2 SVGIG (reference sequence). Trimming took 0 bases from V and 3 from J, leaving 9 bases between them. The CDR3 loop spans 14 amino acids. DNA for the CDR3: TGTGCCTGGAGTGTACTACATGACAATCAGCCCCAGCATTTT. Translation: CAWSVLHDNQPQHF.

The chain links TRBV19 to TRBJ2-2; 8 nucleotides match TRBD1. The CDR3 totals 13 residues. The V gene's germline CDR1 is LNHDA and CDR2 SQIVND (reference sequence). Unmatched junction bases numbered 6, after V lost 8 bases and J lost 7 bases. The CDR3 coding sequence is TGTGCCAGTGCGAGACAGGGGAACGGGGAGCTGTTTTTT. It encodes CASARQGNGELFF.

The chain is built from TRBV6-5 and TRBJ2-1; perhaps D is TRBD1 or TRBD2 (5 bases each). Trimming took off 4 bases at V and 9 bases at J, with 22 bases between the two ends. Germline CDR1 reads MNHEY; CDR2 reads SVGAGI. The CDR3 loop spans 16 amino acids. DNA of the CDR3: TGTGCCAGCAGTTCCCTCGGATATTCGGGGCCGGGTGAGCAGTTCTTC. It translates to CASSSLGYSGPGEQFF.

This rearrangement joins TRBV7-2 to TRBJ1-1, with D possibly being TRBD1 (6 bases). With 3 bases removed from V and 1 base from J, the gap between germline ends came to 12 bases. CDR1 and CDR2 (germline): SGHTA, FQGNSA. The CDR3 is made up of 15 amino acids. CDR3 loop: CASSFRGLANTEAFF. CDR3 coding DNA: TGTGCCAGCAGCTTCAGGGGCCTGGCGAACACTGAAGCTTTCTTT.

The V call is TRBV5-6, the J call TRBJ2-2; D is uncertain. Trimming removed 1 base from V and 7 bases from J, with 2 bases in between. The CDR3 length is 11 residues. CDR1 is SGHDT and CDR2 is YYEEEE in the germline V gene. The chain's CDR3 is CASSLSGELFF. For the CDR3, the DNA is TGTGCCAGCAGCTTGAGCGGGGAGCTGTTTTTT.

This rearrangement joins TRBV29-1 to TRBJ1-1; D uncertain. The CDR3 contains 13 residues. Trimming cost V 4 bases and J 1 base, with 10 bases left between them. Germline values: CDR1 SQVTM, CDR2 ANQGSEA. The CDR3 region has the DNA TGCAGCGTTGGTTTAAAAGAGAACACTGAAGCTTTCTTT. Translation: CSVGLKENTEAFF. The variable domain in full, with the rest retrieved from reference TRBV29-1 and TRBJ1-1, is SAVISQKPSRDICQRGTSLTIQCQVDSQVTMMFWYRQQPGQSLTLIATANQGSEATYESGFVIDKFPISRPNLTFSTLTVSNMSPEDSSIYLCSVGLKENTEAFFGQGTRLTVV.

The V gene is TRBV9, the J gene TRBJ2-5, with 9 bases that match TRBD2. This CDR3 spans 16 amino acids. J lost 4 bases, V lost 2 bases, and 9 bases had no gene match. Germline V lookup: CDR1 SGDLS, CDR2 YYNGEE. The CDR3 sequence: CASSVGRGAGGETQYF. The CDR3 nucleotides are TGTGCCAGCAGCGTGGGTAGGGGAGCGGGGGGAGAGACCCAGTACTTC.

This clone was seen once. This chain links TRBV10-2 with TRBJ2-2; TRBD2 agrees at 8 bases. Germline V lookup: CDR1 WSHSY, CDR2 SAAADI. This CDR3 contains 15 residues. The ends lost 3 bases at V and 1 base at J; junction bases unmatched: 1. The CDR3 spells CASSDTSGNTGELFF. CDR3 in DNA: TGCGCCAGCAGTGATACTAGCGGGAACACCGGGGAGCTGTTTTTT.